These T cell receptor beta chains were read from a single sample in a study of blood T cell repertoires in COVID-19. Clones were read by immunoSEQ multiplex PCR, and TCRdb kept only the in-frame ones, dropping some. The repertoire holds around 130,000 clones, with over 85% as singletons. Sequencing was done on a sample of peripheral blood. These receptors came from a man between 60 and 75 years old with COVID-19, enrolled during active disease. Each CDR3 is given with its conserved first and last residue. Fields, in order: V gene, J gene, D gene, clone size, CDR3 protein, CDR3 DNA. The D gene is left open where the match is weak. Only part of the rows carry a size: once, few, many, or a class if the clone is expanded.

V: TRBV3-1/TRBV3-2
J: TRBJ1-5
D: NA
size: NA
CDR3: CASSPQFSNQPQHF
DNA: TGTGCCAGCAGCCCCCAATTTAGCAATCAGCCCCAGCATTTT

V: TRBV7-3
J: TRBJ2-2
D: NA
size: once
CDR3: CASSPQGTGELFF
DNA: TGTGCCAGCAGCCCACAGGGAACCGGGGAGCTGTTTTTT

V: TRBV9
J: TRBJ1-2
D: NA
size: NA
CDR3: CASSVTGGGYTF
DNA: TGTGCCAGCAGCGTCACCGGAGGTGGCTACACCTTC

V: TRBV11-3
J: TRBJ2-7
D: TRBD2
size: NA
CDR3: CASSLATSGRSYEQYF
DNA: TGTGCCAGCAGCTTAGCGACTAGCGGGAGGTCCTACGAGCAGTACTTC

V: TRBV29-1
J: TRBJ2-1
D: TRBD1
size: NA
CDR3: CSTDLGQIGMMQFF
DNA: TGCAGCACCGATCTGGGACAGATAGGGATGATGCAGTTCTTC

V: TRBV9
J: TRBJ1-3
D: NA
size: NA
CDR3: CASSDGAGNTIYF
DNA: TGTGCCAGCAGTGATGGGGCGGGAAACACCATATATTTT

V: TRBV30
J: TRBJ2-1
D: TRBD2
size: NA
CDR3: CAWSVGLAGQSEQFF
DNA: TGTGCCTGGAGTGTGGGACTAGCGGGACAGAGTGAGCAGTTCTTC

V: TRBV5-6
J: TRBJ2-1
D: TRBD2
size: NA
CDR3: CASSPRRGSSYNEQFF
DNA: TGTGCCAGCAGCCCCCGGCGGGGGAGCTCCTACAATGAGCAGTTCTTC

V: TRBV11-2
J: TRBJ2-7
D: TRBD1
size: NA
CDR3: CASSLAPTGSPYEQYF
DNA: TGTGCCAGCAGCTTAGCCCCGACAGGGTCACCCTACGAGCAGTACTTC

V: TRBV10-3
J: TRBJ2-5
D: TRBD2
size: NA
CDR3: CAVGTSGIQGETQYF
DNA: TGTGCCGTGGGGACTAGCGGGATTCAGGGGGAGACCCAGTACTTC

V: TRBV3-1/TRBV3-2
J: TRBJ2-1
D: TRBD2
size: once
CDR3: CASSHPSSGAYNEQFF
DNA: TGTGCCAGCAGCCATCCCTCTAGCGGGGCCTACAATGAGCAGTTCTTC

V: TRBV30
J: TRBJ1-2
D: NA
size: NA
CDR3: CAWSGGGVGYTF
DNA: TGTGCCTGGAGTGGGGGCGGGGTTGGCTACACCTTC

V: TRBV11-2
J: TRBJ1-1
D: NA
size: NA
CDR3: CASSVGTMNTEAFF
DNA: TGTGCCAGCAGCGTAGGGACAATGAACACTGAAGCTTTCTTT

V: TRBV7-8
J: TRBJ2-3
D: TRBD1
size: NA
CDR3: CASSPTPGQTDTQYF
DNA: TGTGCCAGCAGCCCTACCCCGGGACAGACAGATACGCAGTATTTT

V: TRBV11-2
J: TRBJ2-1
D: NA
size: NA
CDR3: CASSLRLGLDYNEQFF
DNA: TGTGCCAGCAGCTTACGTCTGGGGCTAGATTACAATGAGCAGTTCTTC

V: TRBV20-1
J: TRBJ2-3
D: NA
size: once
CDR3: CSANRVDTQYF
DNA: TGCAGTGCTAACAGGGTAGATACGCAGTATTTT

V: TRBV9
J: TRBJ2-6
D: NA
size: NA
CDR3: CASSDGGGANVLTF
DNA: TGTGCCAGCTCCGACGGAGGGGGGGCCAACGTCCTGACTTTC

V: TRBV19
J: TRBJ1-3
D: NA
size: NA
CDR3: CATSDQGDTIYF
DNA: TGTGCCACCTCGGACCAGGGCGACACCATATATTTT

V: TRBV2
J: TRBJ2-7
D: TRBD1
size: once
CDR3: CASTRDRGQYEQYF
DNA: TGTGCCAGCACCCGGGACAGGGGGCAATACGAGCAGTACTTC

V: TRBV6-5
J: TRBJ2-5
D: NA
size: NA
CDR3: CASSYSPGVQETQYF
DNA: TGTGCCAGCAGTTACTCACCGGGGGTTCAAGAGACCCAGTACTTC

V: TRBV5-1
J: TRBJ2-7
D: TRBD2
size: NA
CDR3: CASSLATTSGSIDEQYF
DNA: TGCGCCAGCAGCTTGGCCACGACTAGCGGGAGTATCGACGAGCAGTACTTC

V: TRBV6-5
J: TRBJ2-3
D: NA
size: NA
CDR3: CACSFGNTQYF
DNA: TGTGCCTGCTCCTTCGGGAATACGCAGTATTTT

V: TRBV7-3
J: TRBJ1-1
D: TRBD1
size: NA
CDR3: CASSAIHRGSDTEAFF
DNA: TGTGCCAGCAGCGCTATCCACAGGGGGTCGGACACTGAAGCTTTCTTT

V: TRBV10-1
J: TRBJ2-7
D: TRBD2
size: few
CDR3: CASSGGTSVPYEQYF
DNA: TGCGCCAGCAGTGGTGGGACTAGCGTCCCCTACGAGCAGTACTTC

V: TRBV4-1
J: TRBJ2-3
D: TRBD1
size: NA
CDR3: CASSQGDRETDTQYF
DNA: TGCGCCAGCAGCCAAGGGGACAGGGAGACAGATACGCAGTATTTT

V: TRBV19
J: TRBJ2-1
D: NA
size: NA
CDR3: CASRMDGNSYNEQFF
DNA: TGTGCCAGTAGGATGGACGGGAACTCCTACAATGAGCAGTTCTTC

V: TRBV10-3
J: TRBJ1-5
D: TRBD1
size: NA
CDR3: CAISQLPGTGNNQPQHF
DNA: TGTGCCATCAGCCAACTTCCCGGGACAGGGAACAATCAGCCCCAGCATTTT

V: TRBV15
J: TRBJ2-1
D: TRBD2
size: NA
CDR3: CATSPRTSGSYNEQFF
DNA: TGTGCCACCAGCCCAAGGACTAGCGGGTCCTACAATGAGCAGTTCTTC

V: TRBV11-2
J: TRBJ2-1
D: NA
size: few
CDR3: CASSLSGSSYNEQFF
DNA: TGTGCCAGCAGCTTAAGTGGGAGCTCCTACAATGAGCAGTTCTTC

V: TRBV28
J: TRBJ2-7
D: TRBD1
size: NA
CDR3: CASSMPGQGSHEQYF
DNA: TGTGCCAGCAGCATGCCGGGACAGGGCTCCCACGAGCAGTACTTC

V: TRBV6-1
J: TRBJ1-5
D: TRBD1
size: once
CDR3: CASSEGQGYSNQPQHF
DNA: TGTGCCAGCAGTGAAGGACAGGGATATAGCAATCAGCCCCAGCATTTT

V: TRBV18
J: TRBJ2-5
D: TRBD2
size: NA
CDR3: CASSPRALTSGYQETQYF
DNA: TGTGCCAGCTCACCACGGGCGTTGACTAGCGGCTACCAAGAGACCCAGTACTTC

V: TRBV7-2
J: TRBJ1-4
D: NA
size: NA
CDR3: CASSLERGAGTNEKLFF
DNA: TGTGCCAGCAGCTTAGAACGCGGGGCCGGAACTAATGAAAAACTGTTTTTT

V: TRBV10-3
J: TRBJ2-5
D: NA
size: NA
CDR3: CAISESGQGETQYF
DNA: TGTGCCATCAGTGAGTCCGGGCAGGGAGAGACCCAGTACTTC

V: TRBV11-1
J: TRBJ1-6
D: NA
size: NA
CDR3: CASSLGQGNSPLHF
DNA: TGTGCCAGCAGCTTAGGGCAGGGGAATTCACCCCTCCACTTT

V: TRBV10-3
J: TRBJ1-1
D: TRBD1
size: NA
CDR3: CAIGFGTGGAEAFF
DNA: TGTGCCATCGGGTTCGGGACAGGAGGGGCTGAAGCTTTCTTT

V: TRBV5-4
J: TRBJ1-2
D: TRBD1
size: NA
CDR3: CASSSDRGSVGGYTF
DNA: TGTGCCAGCAGCTCTGACAGGGGCTCGGTTGGTGGCTACACCTTC

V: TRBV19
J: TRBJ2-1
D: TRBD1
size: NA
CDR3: CASSWDSYNEQFF
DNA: TGTGCCAGTAGTTGGGACAGCTACAATGAGCAGTTCTTC

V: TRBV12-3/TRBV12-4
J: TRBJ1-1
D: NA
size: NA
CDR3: CASSYGLGTEAFF
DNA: TGTGCCAGCAGTTACGGACTGGGGACTGAAGCTTTCTTT

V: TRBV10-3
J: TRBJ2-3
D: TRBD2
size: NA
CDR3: CAIRSGAPSTDTQYF
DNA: TGTGCCATCAGAAGCGGGGCCCCTAGCACAGATACGCAGTATTTT

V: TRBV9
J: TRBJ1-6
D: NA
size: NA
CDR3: CASRDSRTNSPLHF
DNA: TGTGCCAGCAGGGACAGCAGAACTAATTCACCCCTCCACTTT

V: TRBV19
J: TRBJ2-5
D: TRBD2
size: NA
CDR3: CASSIPGLAGPYQETQYF
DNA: TGTGCCAGTAGTATCCCGGGACTAGCGGGGCCGTACCAAGAGACCCAGTACTTC

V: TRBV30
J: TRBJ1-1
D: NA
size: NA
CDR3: CAWSVQGVAEAFF
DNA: TGTGCCTGGAGTGTTCAGGGTGTGGCTGAAGCTTTCTTT

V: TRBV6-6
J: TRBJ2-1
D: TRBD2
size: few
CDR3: CASSRGLAVNEQFF
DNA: TGTGCCAGCAGTCGCGGACTAGCTGTCAATGAGCAGTTCTTC

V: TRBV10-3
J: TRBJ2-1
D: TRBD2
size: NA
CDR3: CAISEEASGDNEQFF
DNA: TGTGCCATCAGTGAGGAGGCTAGCGGTGACAATGAGCAGTTCTTC

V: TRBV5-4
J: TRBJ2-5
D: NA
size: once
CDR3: CASSLDPEETQYF
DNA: TGTGCCAGCAGCTTGGACCCGGAGGAGACCCAGTACTTC

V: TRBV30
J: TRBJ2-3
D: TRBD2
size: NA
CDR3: CAWSVLSGADTQYF
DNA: TGTGCCTGGAGTGTACTTAGCGGGGCAGATACGCAGTATTTT

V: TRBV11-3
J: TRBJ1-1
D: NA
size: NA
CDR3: CASSPLGGSNTEAFF
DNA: TGTGCCAGCAGCCCTCTGGGGGGATCGAACACTGAAGCTTTCTTT